The following is a T cell receptor (beta chain) sequence with its context. This record comes from a study of blood T cell repertoires in COVID-19. For the study at large: From T cells, B-cell-depleted T cells, or PBMCs came the material, which was cDNA or gDNA.

This table comes from immunoSEQ multiplex PCR, and its TCRdb copy is limited to in-frame clones, with some not included. Seen here are fewer than 250,000 clones, about 87% observed once, and the top ten hold roughly 0.95%. The V segment lost 4 bases and the J segment 0 bases; nucleotides outside the gene matches: 8. The CDR3 covers 16 residues. The V gene's germline CDR1 is MDHEN and CDR2 SYDVKM. This rearrangement joins TRBV28 to TRBJ1-1, with TRBD1 identical over 7 bases. The sequencing input was PBMCs or T cells enriched from blood (not recorded which). This TCR was sampled from a man aged 50 to 60 who had been exposed to COVID-19. The CDR3 sequence: CASSSGTATMNTEAFF. The DNA of the CDR3 is TGTGCCAGCAGTTCCGGGACAGCTACCATGAACACTGAAGCTTTCTTT.